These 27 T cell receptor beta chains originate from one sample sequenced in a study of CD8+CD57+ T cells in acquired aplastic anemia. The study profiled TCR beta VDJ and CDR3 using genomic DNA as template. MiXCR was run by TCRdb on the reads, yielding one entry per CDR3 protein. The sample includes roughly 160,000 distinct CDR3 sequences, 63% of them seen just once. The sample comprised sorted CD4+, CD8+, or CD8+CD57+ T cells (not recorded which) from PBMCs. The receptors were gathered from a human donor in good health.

CDR3 DNA sequence: TGTGCCAGCTGGGGGGGGCGAGGCTATGGCTACACCTTC. This codes for CASWGGRGYGYTF. This rearrangement joins TRBV25-1 to TRBJ1-2; D might be TRBD1 (6 bases). Germline V gene data show CDR1 as MGHDK and CDR2 as SYGVNS. The CDR3 is 13 residues long. The V end was cut by 8 bases, the J end by 4 bases, with 14 bases between.

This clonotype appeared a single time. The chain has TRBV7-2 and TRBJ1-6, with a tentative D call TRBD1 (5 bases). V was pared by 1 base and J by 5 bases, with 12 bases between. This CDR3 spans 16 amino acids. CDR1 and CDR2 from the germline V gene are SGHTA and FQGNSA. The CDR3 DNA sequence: TGTGCCAGCAGCTTAGGGGGGTTTAGGGATAATTCACCCCTCCACTTT. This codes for CASSLGGFRDNSPLHF.

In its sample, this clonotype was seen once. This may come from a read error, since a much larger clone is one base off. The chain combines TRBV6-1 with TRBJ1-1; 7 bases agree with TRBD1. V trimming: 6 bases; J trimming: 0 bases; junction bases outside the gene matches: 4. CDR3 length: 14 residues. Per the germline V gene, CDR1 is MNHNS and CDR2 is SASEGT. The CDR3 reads CASRSTGLNTEAFF. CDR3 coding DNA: TGTGCCAGCAGATCGACAGGGTTGAACACTGAAGCTTTCTTT.

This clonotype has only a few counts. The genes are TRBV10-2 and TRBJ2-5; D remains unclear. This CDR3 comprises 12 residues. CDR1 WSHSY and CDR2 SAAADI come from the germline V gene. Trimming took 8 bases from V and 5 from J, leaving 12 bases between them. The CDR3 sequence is CASLGLQETQYF. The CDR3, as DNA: TGCGCCAGCCTCGGGCTTCAGGAGACCCAGTACTTC.

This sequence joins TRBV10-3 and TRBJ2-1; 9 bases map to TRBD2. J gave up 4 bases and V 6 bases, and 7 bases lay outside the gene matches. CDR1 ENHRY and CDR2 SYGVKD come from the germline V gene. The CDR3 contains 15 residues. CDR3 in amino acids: CAISPGLAHYNEQFF. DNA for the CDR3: TGTGCCATCAGCCCGGGACTAGCCCATTACAATGAGCAGTTCTTC.

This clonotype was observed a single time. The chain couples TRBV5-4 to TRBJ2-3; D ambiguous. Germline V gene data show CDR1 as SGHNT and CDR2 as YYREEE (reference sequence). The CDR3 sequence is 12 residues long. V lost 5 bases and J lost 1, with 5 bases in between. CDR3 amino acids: CASSMGTDTQYF. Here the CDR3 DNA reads TGTGCCAGCAGTATGGGCACAGATACGCAGTATTTT.

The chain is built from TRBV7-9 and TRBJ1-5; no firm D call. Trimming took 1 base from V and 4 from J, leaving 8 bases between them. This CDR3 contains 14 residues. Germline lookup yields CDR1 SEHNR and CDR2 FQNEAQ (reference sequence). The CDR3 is CASSLGSANQPQHF. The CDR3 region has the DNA TGTGCCAGCAGCTTAGGGTCGGCAAATCAGCCCCAGCATTTT.

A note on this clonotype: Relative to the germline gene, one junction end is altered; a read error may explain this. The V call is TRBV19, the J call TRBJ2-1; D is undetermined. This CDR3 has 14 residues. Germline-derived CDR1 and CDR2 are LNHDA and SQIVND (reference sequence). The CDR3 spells CANSMSWKDAEQFF. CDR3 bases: TGTGCCAATAGTATGAGTTGGAAGGACGCTGAGCAGTTCTTC.

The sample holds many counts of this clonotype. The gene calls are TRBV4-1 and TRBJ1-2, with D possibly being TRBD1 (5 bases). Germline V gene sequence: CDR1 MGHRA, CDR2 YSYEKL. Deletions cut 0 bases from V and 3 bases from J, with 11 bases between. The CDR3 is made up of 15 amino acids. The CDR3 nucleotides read TGCGCCAGCAGCCAAGAGGCAGGGAGGGACTATGGCTACACCTTC. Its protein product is CASSQEAGRDYGYTF.

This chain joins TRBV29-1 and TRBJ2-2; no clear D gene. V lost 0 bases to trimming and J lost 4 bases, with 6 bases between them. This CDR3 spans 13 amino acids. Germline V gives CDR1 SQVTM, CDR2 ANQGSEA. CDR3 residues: CSVEDSSTGELFF. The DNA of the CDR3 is TGCAGCGTTGAAGATTCTAGCACCGGGGAGCTGTTTTTT.

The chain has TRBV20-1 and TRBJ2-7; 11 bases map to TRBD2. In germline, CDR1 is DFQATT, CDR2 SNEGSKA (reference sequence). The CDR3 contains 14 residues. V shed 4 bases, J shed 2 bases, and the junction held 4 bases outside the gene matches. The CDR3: CSAIRLAGPYEQYF. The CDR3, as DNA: TGCAGTGCTATCAGACTAGCGGGGCCCTACGAGCAGTACTTC.

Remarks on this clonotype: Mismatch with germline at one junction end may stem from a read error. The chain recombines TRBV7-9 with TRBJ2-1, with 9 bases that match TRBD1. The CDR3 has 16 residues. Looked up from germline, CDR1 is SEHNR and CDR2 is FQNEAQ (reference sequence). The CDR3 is CASSPHRGQTVYEQFF. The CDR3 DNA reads TGCGCCAGCAGCCCCCACAGGGGGCAAACTGTCTATGAGCAGTTCTTC.

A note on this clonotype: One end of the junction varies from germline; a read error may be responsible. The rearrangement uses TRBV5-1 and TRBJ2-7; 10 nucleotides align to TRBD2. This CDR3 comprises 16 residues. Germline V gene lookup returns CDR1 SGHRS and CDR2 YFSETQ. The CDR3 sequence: CASSVSGTSDSYEQYF. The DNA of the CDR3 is TGTGCCAGCAGCGTCTCCGGGACTAGCGACTCCTACGAGCAGTACTTC.

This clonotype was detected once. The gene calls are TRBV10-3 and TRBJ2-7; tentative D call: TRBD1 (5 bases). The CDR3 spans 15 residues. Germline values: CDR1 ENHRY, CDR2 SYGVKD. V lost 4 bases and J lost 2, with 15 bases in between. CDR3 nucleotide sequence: TGTGCCATCAGTGTCCGGCCAGACAGCACCTACGAGCAGTACTTC. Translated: CAISVRPDSTYEQYF.

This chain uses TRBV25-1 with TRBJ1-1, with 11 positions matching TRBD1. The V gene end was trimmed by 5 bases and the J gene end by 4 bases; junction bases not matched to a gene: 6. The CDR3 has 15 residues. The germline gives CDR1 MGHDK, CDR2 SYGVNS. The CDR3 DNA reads TGTGCCAGCAGTCTTTCCGGGACAGGGGGCACTGAAGCTTTCTTT. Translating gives CASSLSGTGGTEAFF.

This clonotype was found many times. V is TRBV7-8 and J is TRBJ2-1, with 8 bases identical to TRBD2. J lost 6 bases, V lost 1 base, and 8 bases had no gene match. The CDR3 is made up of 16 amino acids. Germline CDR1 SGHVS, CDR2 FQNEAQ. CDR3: CASSLDGRVSSNEQFF. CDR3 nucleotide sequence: TGTGCCAGCAGCTTAGACGGGAGGGTTTCTAGCAATGAGCAGTTCTTC.

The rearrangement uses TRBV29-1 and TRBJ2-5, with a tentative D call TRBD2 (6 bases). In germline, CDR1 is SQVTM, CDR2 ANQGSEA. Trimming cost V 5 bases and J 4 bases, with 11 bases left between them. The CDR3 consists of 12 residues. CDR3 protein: CSVRVGGETQYF. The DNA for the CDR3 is TGCAGCGTTCGTGTGGGGGGAGAGACCCAGTACTTC.

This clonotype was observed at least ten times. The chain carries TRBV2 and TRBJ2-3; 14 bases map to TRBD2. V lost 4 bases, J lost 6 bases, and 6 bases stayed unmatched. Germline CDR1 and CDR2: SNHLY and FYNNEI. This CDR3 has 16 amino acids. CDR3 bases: TGTGCCAGCAGTGGACTAGCGGGAGGGCCTCGGGATACGCAGTATTTT. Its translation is CASSGLAGGPRDTQYF.

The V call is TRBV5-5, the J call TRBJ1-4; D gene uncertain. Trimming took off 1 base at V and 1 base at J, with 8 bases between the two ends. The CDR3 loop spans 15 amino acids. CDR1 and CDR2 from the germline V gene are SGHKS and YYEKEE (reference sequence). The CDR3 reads CASSLFVGTNEKLFF. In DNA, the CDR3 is TGTGCCAGCAGCTTGTTCGTGGGAACTAATGAAAAACTGTTTTTT.

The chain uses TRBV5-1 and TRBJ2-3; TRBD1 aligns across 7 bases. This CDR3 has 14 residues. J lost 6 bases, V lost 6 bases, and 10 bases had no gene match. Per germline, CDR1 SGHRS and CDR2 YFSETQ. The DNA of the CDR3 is TGCGCCAGCAATCTGGGACAGCTAGAGGATACGCAGTATTTT. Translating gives CASNLGQLEDTQYF.

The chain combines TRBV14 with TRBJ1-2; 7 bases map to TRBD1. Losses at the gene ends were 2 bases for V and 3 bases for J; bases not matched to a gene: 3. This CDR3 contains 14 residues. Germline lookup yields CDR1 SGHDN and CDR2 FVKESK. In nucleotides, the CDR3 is TGTGCCAGCAGCCAACAAGGGACAGACTATGGCTACACCTTC. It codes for CASSQQGTDYGYTF.

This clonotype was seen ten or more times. Here the CDR3 DNA reads TGCAGCGTTGTAGCAGGACATACTATGAACACTGAAGCTTTCTTT. It codes for CSVVAGHTMNTEAFF. V usage is TRBV29-1 and J usage is TRBJ1-1, with D tentatively TRBD1 (5 bases). CDR3 length: 15 amino acids. Trimming shortened V by 4 bases and J by 0 bases, and 15 bases separated the two germline ends. CDR1 is SQVTM and CDR2 is ANQGSEA in the germline V gene.

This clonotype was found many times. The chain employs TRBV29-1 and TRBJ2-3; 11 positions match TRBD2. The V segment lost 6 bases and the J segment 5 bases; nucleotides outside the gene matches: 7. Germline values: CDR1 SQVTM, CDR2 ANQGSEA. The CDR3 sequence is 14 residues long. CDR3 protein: CSVDLAGGRDTQYF. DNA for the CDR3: TGCAGCGTCGATCTAGCGGGAGGACGAGATACGCAGTATTTT.

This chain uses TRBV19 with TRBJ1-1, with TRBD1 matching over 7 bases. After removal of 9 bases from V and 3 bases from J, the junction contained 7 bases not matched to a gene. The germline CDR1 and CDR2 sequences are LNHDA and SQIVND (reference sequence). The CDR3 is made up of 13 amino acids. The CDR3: CASKDRVDTEAFF. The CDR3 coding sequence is TGTGCCAGCAAAGACAGGGTTGACACTGAAGCTTTCTTT. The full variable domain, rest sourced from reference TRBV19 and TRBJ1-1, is DGGITQSPKYLFRKEGQNVTLSCEQNLNHDAMYWYRQDPGQGLRLIYYSQIVNDFQKGDIAEGYSVSREKKESFPLTVTSAQKNPTAFYLCASKDRVDTEAFFGQGTRLTVV.

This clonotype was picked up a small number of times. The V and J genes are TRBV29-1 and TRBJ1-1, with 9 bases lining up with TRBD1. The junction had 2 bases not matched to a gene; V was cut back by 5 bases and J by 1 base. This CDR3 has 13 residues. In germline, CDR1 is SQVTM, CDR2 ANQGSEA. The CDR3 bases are TGCAGCGTTAAGGACAGGGGGAACACTGAAGCTTTCTTT. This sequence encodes CSVKDRGNTEAFF. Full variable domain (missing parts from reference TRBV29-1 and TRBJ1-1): SAVISQKPSRDICQRGTSLTIQCQVDSQVTMMFWYRQQPGQSLTLIATANQGSEATYESGFVIDKFPISRPNLTFSTLTVSNMSPEDSSIYLCSVKDRGNTEAFFGQGTRLTVV.

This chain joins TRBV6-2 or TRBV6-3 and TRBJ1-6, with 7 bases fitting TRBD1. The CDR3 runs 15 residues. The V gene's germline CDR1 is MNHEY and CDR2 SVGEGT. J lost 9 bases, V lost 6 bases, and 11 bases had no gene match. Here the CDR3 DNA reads TGTGCCAGCAGATTAGACAGGGTCGTCGGTTCACCCCTCCACTTT. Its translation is CASRLDRVVGSPLHF.

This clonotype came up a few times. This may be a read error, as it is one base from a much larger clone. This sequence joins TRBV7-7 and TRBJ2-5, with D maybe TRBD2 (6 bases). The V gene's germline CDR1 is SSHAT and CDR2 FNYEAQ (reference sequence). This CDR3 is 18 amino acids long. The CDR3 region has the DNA TGTGCTAGCAGCCCGAAAACACCGGGACTGATGCCTCAAGAGACCCAGTACTTC. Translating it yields CASSPKTPGLMPQETQYF.